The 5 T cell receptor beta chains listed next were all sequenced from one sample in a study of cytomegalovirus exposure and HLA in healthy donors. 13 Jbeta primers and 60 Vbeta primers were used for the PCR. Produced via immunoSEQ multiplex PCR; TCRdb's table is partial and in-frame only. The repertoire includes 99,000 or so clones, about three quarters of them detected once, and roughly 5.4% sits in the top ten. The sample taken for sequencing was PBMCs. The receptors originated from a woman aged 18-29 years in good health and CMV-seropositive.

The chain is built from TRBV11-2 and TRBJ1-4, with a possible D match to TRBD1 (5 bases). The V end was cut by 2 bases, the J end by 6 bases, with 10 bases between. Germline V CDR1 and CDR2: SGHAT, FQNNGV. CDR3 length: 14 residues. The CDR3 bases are TGTGCCAGCAGCTTATATTCGGGGGATGAAAAACTGTTTTTT. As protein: CASSLYSGDEKLFF.

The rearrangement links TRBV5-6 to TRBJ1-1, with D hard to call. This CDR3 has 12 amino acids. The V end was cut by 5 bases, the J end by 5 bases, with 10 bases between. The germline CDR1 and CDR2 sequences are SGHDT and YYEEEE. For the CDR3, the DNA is TGTGCCAGCAGGCTAGCTAGGACTGAAGCTTTCTTT. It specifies CASRLARTEAFF.

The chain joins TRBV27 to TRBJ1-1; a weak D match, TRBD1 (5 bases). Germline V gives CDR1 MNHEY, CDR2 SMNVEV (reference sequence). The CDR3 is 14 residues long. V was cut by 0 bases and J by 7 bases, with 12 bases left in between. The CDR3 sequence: CASSLSGGVGEAFF. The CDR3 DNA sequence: TGTGCCAGCAGTTTATCGGGGGGAGTGGGTGAAGCTTTCTTT.

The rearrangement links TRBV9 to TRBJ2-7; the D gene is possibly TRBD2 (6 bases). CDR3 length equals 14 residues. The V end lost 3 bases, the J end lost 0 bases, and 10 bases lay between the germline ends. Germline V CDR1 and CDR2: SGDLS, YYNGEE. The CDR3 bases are TGTGCCAGCAGCGCTGGGGGGAGCTCCTACGAGCAGTACTTC. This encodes CASSAGGSSYEQYF.

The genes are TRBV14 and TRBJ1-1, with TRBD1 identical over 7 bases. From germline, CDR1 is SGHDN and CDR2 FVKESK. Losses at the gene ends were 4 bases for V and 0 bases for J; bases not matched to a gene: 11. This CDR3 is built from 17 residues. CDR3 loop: CASSRDSGRWMNTEAFF. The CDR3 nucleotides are TGTGCCAGCAGCCGGGACAGCGGAAGGTGGATGAACACTGAAGCTTTCTTT.